The 15 T cell receptor beta chains presented below share a single source sample, sequenced in a study of beta chain features in type 1 diabetes listed by TCRdb under 2018. These receptors' antigens are unknown. Library prep was done by the immunoSEQ multiplex PCR assay. The entire amount of isolated RNA was reverse transcribed using the High Capacity cDNA Reverse Transcription Kit, so the sequenced TCRB transcripts were expressed ones. TCRdb provides this immuneACCESS table in a form limited to in-frame rearrangements. Some clones are lacking; in checked studies, under half of them reflect an unresolved V gene, and why the rest are absent is not known. A total of roughly 100,000 clones appear in this sample, roughly 28% of them only once. In total, the top ten clones hold about 0.49% of the sample. What the work shows at the level of the full study, not this receptor alone: Type 1 diabetes patients showed a moderate but significant shortening of TCRB CDR3 length in all four CD4+ subsets.

The sequenced sample consisted of central memory CD4+ T cells from blood. The receptor set was obtained from a woman aged 18-29 years with type 1 diabetes.

The chain is built from TRBV5-1 and TRBJ2-2; D is uncertain. Trimming left V 1 base short and J 0 bases short, with 10 bases between. This CDR3 is built from 16 residues. CDR1 and CDR2 (germline): SGHRS, YFSETQ. The CDR3 region has the DNA TGCGCCAGCAGCTTGCGGTCGTATACGAACACCGGGGAGCTGTTTTTT. It codes for CASSLRSYTNTGELFF.

This chain uses TRBV18 with TRBJ1-2, with D perhaps TRBD1 (5 bases). With 5 bases removed from V and 4 bases from J, the gap between germline ends came to 17 bases. The germline V gene encodes CDR1 KGHSH and CDR2 LQKENI. The CDR3 is made up of 15 amino acids. The CDR3 bases are TGTGCCAGCTCATCTTCCGGGACGGGAGGCTATGGCTACACCTTC. Its translation is CASSSSGTGGYGYTF.

This clone was counted a few times. The V and J genes are TRBV29-1 and TRBJ2-1; maybe TRBD2 (5 bases). Germline V lookup: CDR1 SQVTM, CDR2 ANQGSEA. V was shortened by 8 bases and J by 0 bases, with 11 bases between the two germline ends. This CDR3 contains 13 residues. CDR3 nucleotide sequence: TGCAGCCTTGGACTGAGCTCCTACAATGAGCAGTTCTTC. It codes for CSLGLSSYNEQFF.

This clone was observed a few times. This chain connects TRBV14 to TRBJ2-5; the D is unclear. Trimming stripped 5 bases from V and 3 bases from J, with 4 bases between. This CDR3 is 11 amino acids long. CDR1 and CDR2 from the germline V gene are SGHDN and FVKESK. Written as DNA, the CDR3 is TGTGCCAGCAGCTACAAAGAGACCCAGTACTTC. Its protein product is CASSYKETQYF.

CDR3 region: CASSFKAGRIEQFF. CDR3 DNA: TGTGCCAGCAGTTTTAAAGCGGGACGAATTGAGCAGTTCTTC. This chain joins TRBV2 and TRBJ2-1, with 7 positions matching TRBD2. Germline-derived CDR1 and CDR2 are SNHLY and FYNNEI. V trimming: 5 bases; J trimming: 9 bases; junction bases outside the gene matches: 10. This CDR3 spans 14 amino acids.

This clone has more than one count but fewer than ten. The chain has TRBV6-5 and TRBJ1-4; 8 positions match TRBD1. Germline CDR1 MNHEY, CDR2 SVGAGI. This CDR3 comprises 14 residues. Losses at the gene ends were 4 bases for V and 10 bases for J; bases not matched to a gene: 8. The CDR3 protein is CASSSQGAKGKLFF. The CDR3 DNA follows: TGTGCCAGCAGTTCCCAGGGGGCGAAAGGAAAACTGTTTTTT.

CDR3 coding DNA: TGCAGCGTTGACGGTCAGGGCTCCTACGAGCAGTACTTC. This encodes CSVDGQGSYEQYF. The chain links TRBV29-1 to TRBJ2-7; the D gene is possibly TRBD1 (5 bases). The length of the CDR3 is 13 residues. The V and J ends lost 3 bases and 0 bases respectively, with 9 bases between them. Germline V gene data show CDR1 as SQVTM and CDR2 as ANQGSEA.

This chain connects TRBV7-9 to TRBJ2-7, with 14 bases identical to TRBD2. The CDR3 contains 16 residues. Germline trimming cut 3 bases from V and 6 bases from J; bases unmatched to any gene: 7. Germline values: CDR1 SEHNR, CDR2 FQNEAQ (reference sequence). CDR3 sequence: CASSFPGTSGSGEQYF. As DNA, the CDR3 is TGTGCCAGCAGCTTTCCCGGGACTAGCGGGAGTGGCGAGCAGTACTTC.

A few counts support this clone. CDR3 sequence: CASSPDGRSGPQHF. The CDR3 bases are TGCGCCAGCAGCCCAGACGGACGCAGCGGGCCCCAGCATTTT. This chain links TRBV5-1 with TRBJ1-5, with D uncertain. V was clipped by 4 bases and J by 9 bases, with 17 bases between them. This CDR3 is 14 amino acids long. The V gene's germline CDR1 is SGHRS and CDR2 YFSETQ.

This clone was counted between two and nine times. This rearrangement joins TRBV5-1 to TRBJ2-3, with TRBD2 as a possible D gene (6 bases). The CDR3 is 15 amino acids. Trimming took off 2 bases at V and 6 bases at J, with 16 bases between the two ends. The germline gives CDR1 SGHRS, CDR2 YFSETQ. The CDR3 nucleotides are TGCGCCAGCAGCTTCGGCGAGGGAGGTGGTGATACGCAGTATTTT. Its protein is CASSFGEGGGDTQYF. The whole variable domain, filled in from reference TRBV5-1 and TRBJ2-3, reads KAGVTQTPRYLIKTRGQQVTLSCSPISGHRSVSWYQQTPGQGLQFLFEYFSETQRNKGNFPGRFSGRQFSNSRSEMNVSTLELGDSALYLCASSFGEGGGDTQYFGPGTRLTVL.

This clone was counted between two and nine times. This chain's CDR3 is CARNRGEREGKNEQFF. The CDR3 bases are TGTGCCAGGAACCGAGGGGAGCGGGAGGGCAAAAATGAGCAGTTCTTC. The chain recombines TRBV27 with TRBJ2-1; the match to TRBD2 covers 10 bases. CDR1 MNHEY and CDR2 SMNVEV come from the germline V gene (reference sequence). CDR3 length: 16 residues. The V segment lost 9 bases and the J segment 7 bases; nucleotides outside the gene matches: 15.

This clone appeared a few times. The chain carries TRBV19 and TRBJ2-5; D gene unclear. The CDR3 runs 13 residues. Germline CDR1 and CDR2: LNHDA and SQIVND (reference sequence). V shed 3 bases and J shed 4 bases, with 9 bases lying between them. The CDR3 spells CASSMASVETQYF. The CDR3 bases are TGTGCCAGTAGTATGGCAAGCGTAGAGACCCAGTACTTC.

This chain's CDR3 is CASGGLAGRGEQFF. The CDR3 nucleotides read TGTGCCAGCGGGGGACTAGCGGGAAGAGGTGAGCAGTTCTTC. The rearrangement joins TRBV6-1 to TRBJ2-1; 13 bases are a match to TRBD2. Germline values: CDR1 MNHNS, CDR2 SASEGT. This CDR3 contains 14 residues. With 8 bases clipped from V and 9 bases from J, the junction kept 7 bases outside the gene matches.

This chain links TRBV11-2 with TRBJ2-7; TRBD2 matches 9 bases. Per germline, CDR1 SGHAT and CDR2 FQNNGV. The CDR3 is made up of 14 amino acids. The junction had 5 bases not matched to a gene; V was cut back by 5 bases and J by 3 bases. The CDR3 DNA reads TGTGCCAGCAGCCCACAGACTAGCGGCTACGAGCAGTACTTC. It codes for CASSPQTSGYEQYF.

Only a few counts were recorded for this clone. J is TRBJ1-1 and V is TRBV10-3; D is unclear. The CDR3 is 13 residues long. Germline V gives CDR1 ENHRY, CDR2 SYGVKD. V gave up 4 bases and J gave up 1 base, with 7 bases separating them. In DNA, the CDR3 is TGTGCCATCAGTGTTGAGGGGAACACTGAAGCTTTCTTT. Translated: CAISVEGNTEAFF.